Presented here are 9 T cell receptor beta chains from one specimen sequenced in a study of beta chain features in type 1 diabetes. The investigators reverse transcribed all of the isolated RNA, so they sequenced expressed TCRB transcripts. Using immunoSEQ multiplex PCR, the repertoire was profiled, and TCRdb retains in-frame clones only, with some absent. Of around 400,000 clones listed, about 15% are singletons. Sequencing was performed on naive CD4+ T cells from blood. These receptors all come from a woman between 18 and 29 years old in good health.

CDR3 DNA sequence: TGTGCCAGCAGCCGGGATAGCGGCTCCTACAATGAGCAGTTCTTC. It encodes CASSRDSGSYNEQFF. The J gene is TRBJ2-1, the V gene TRBV6-6, with D perhaps matching TRBD2 (6 bases). The CDR3 loop spans 15 amino acids. Per the germline V gene, CDR1 is MNHNY and CDR2 is SVGAGI (reference sequence). V lost 6 bases and J 0 bases, leaving 12 bases between the germline ends.

The chain joins TRBV28 to TRBJ2-7; 13 bases are shared with TRBD2. Germline loops: CDR1 MDHEN, CDR2 SYDVKM. Trimming at V came to 4 bases and at J to 3 bases, leaving 6 bases not matched to a gene. The CDR3 is 16 amino acids. The CDR3 DNA sequence: TGTGCCAGCAGTTCGCCGGGACTAGCGGGAATCTACGAGCAGTACTTC. Amino acid sequence: CASSSPGLAGIYEQYF.

This clone showed up just a few times. The V call is TRBV7-6, the J call TRBJ2-7; D possibly corresponds to TRBD2 (6 bases). The CDR3 is 16 residues long. V gave up 4 bases and J gave up 0 bases, with 16 bases separating them. CDR1 is SGHVS and CDR2 is FNYEAQ in the germline V gene. The CDR3 loop reads CASSSRRRGSSYEQYF. The CDR3 DNA follows: TGTGCCAGCAGCTCCCGAAGGCGGGGAAGCTCCTACGAGCAGTACTTC. Variable domain in full (rest from reference TRBV7-6 and TRBJ2-7): GAGVSQSPRYKVTKRGQDVALRCDPISGHVSLYWYRQALGQGPEFLTYFNYEAQQDKSGLPNDRFSAERPEGSISTLTIQRTEQRDSAMYRCASSSRRRGSSYEQYFGPGTRLTVT.

The chain links TRBV4-3 to TRBJ2-3; 7 bases map to TRBD2. The CDR3 totals 17 residues. The trim removed 1 base at V and 4 bases at J, leaving 11 bases unmatched. Looked up from germline, CDR1 is LGHNA and CDR2 is YSLEER. CDR3 nucleotides: TGCGCCAGCAGCCAAGTGGGGTTGGGAGGGAAGGCAGATACGCAGTATTTT. It is translated as CASSQVGLGGKADTQYF.

This sequence joins TRBV5-4 and TRBJ1-1; a possible D gene is TRBD1 (6 bases). Trimming removed 3 bases at V and 1 base at J, with 13 bases between. The length of the CDR3 is 15 residues. Germline assignment: CDR1 SGHNT and CDR2 YYREEE (reference sequence). CDR3 protein: CASSSITGTNTEAFF. The CDR3 nucleotides are TGTGCCAGCAGCTCGATAACAGGGACGAACACTGAAGCTTTCTTT.

This clone has more than one count but fewer than ten. The CDR3 loop is CASSPHYRDTEAFF. DNA for the CDR3: TGTGCCAGCAGCCCTCACTACCGGGACACTGAAGCTTTCTTT. V and J are TRBV4-2 and TRBJ1-1; D is unresolved. V lost 4 bases to trimming and J lost 3 bases, with 12 bases between them. Germline CDR1 and CDR2: LGHNA and YNFKEQ. The CDR3 runs to 14 residues.

In its sample, this clone was seen a few times. CDR3 nucleotide sequence: TGTGCCAGCAGCTCCCAGGGGTTCCCAGGGAACGGCTACACCTTC. This encodes CASSSQGFPGNGYTF. The chain has TRBV9 and TRBJ1-2, with TRBD1 as a possible D gene (6 bases). The CDR3 runs 15 residues. Trimming pared 4 bases from V and 8 bases from J, leaving 21 bases between. Germline CDR1 is SGDLS and CDR2 is YYNGEE.

This clone occurred a few times. The V gene is TRBV5-8, the J gene TRBJ2-4; TRBD1 aligns across 9 bases. This CDR3 is 13 amino acids long. Germline V gene sequence: CDR1 SGHTS, CDR2 YDEGEE. The trim removed 5 bases at V and 7 bases at J, leaving 4 bases unmatched. CDR3 sequence: CASSPDRGNIQYF. In DNA form, the CDR3 reads TGTGCCAGCAGTCCGGACAGGGGCAACATTCAGTACTTC.

A few counts support this clone. The chain combines TRBV28 with TRBJ2-1; TRBD2 might be the D (6 bases). CDR3 size: 14 residues. Trimming stripped 5 bases from V and 6 bases from J, with 14 bases between. Germline V gene data show CDR1 as MDHEN and CDR2 as SYDVKM. CDR3 nucleotides: TGTGCCAGCAGTCCCGGCGGGACGGTCAATGAGCAGTTCTTC. Translating gives CASSPGGTVNEQFF.